This T cell receptor beta chain originates from a study of T cells in Graves' hyperthyroidism and ophthalmopathy. Regions amplified from RNA transcripts were the TCR beta CDR3 regions. An initial round of RT-PCR targeting the TCR CDR3 relied on the HTBI primer set. TCRdb fed the multiplex PCR reads into MiXCR, producing one record per CDR3 protein. The table shows about 600,000 distinct CDR3 sequences, with 13% to 15% occurring only once. This clonotype was observed at least ten times. The study excluded patients with uncontrolled infection, other autoimmune disease, pregnancy or lactation. PBMCs came from around 10 ml fresh peripheral blood. The TCR originated in a woman aged 45-65 years with Graves' ophthalmopathy. The material sequenced was blood.

The CDR3 region is CASSFRGHQPQHF. The CDR3 nucleotides read TGTGCCAGCAGTTTCAGGGGGCATCAGCCCCAGCATTTT. The rearrangement joins TRBV28 to TRBJ1-5; 8 bases agree with TRBD1. CDR1 is MDHEN and CDR2 is SYDVKM in the germline V gene. Trimming removed 3 bases from V and 5 bases from J; junction bases left unmatched: 0. The CDR3 length is 13 residues.